Listed below are T cell receptor beta chains from one sample, sequenced in a study of CD8+ T cells in alopecia areata. Only in-frame clones appear in the TCRdb table, and some are missing; sequencing was by immunoSEQ multiplex PCR. The sample has around 190,000 clones, about 56% seen once. What was sequenced was CD8+ T cells sorted from blood. The receptors stem from a human donor in good health. CDR3s include the opening cysteine and the closing phenylalanine or tryptophan. D genes are given only for firm matches. Clone size is given for some rows only: seen once, a few or many times, or a class if the clone is expanded.

few,TRBV19,TRBD1,TRBJ2-7,CASSRGQGAYEQYF,TGTGCCAGTAGTCGAGGACAGGGGGCATACGAGCAGTACTTC
-,TRBV18,-,TRBJ2-5,CASSPTRGQETQYF,TGTGCCAGCTCACCAACTAGGGGCCAGGAGACCCAGTACTTC
-,TRBV25-1,-,TRBJ1-2,CASRNRVDYGYTF,TGTGCCAGCAGAAACAGGGTCGACTATGGCTACACCTTC
-,TRBV4-2,-,TRBJ2-5,CASSQAPHNEKTQYF,TGTGCCAGCAGCCAAGCCCCCCATAACGAGAAGACCCAGTACTTC
-,TRBV4-1,TRBD1,TRBJ2-1,CASSPTGIEQFF,TGCGCCAGCAGCCCGACAGGGATTGAGCAGTTCTTC
few,TRBV4-1,TRBD2,TRBJ2-1,CASSLMGGKGNEQFF,TGCGCCAGCAGCCTCATGGGAGGGAAGGGCAATGAGCAGTTCTTC
few,TRBV4-1,-,TRBJ1-1,CASSQGGGEAFF,TGCGCCAGCAGCCAAGGAGGCGGTGAAGCTTTCTTT
-,TRBV13,-,TRBJ2-3,CASSLLGGSRTDTQYF,TGTGCCAGCAGCTTATTGGGGGGTTCCCGCACAGATACGCAGTATTTT
-,TRBV10-3,-,TRBJ1-1,CAISDRGDSEAFF,TGTGCCATCAGTGACAGGGGTGATTCTGAAGCTTTCTTT
-,TRBV7-9,-,TRBJ2-7,CASSHSSYEQYF,TGTGCCAGCAGCCACAGCTCCTACGAGCAGTACTTC
once,TRBV29-1,-,TRBJ2-3,CSVPGGLSTDTQYF,TGCAGCGTCCCGGGGGGCCTTAGCACAGATACGCAGTATTTT
-,TRBV5-4,-,TRBJ2-7,CASGGSPSYEQYF,TGTGCCAGCGGAGGCTCCCCCTCCTACGAGCAGTACTTC
-,TRBV7-9,-,TRBJ1-2,CASTGGGANYGYTF,TGTGCCAGCACCGGTGGGGGGGCGAACTATGGCTACACCTTC
-,TRBV27,-,TRBJ1-2,CASSPGLGLGYTF,TGTGCCAGCAGTCCCGGGCTGGGTCTTGGCTACACCTTC
-,TRBV7-6,TRBD1,TRBJ1-4,CASSPRTGGRDEKLFF,TGTGCCAGCAGCCCCAGGACAGGGGGCAGGGATGAAAAACTGTTTTTT
-,TRBV6-5,TRBD2,TRBJ2-3,CASSGGPNTDTQYF,TGTGCCAGTAGCGGGGGGCCCAACACAGATACGCAGTATTTT
-,TRBV27,TRBD1,TRBJ2-7,CASSLLGQETYEQYF,TGTGCCAGCAGTTTATTGGGACAGGAAACCTACGAGCAGTACTTC
-,TRBV19,-,TRBJ2-7,CASSNDKTYEQYF,TGTGCCAGTAGCAACGACAAGACCTACGAGCAGTACTTC
-,TRBV4-2,-,TRBJ1-2,CASSQLQGLDYGYTF,TGTGCCAGCAGCCAGCTACAGGGACTTGACTATGGCTACACCTTC
few,TRBV4-1,TRBD1,TRBJ1-1,CASSLPGGSEAFF,TGCGCCAGCAGCTTGCCAGGGGGCAGTGAAGCTTTCTTT
-,TRBV7-9,-,TRBJ2-7,CASSLGTYGGGEQYF,TGTGCCAGCAGCTTAGGGACATACGGCGGTGGGGAGCAGTACTTC
-,TRBV27,-,TRBJ1-5,CATRQGNQPQHF,TGTGCCACCAGACAGGGCAATCAGCCCCAGCATTTT
-,TRBV5-4,TRBD2,TRBJ2-6,CAAKERGLDSGANVLTF,TGTGCCGCCAAGGAGCGGGGACTAGACTCTGGGGCCAACGTCCTGACTTTC
-,TRBV30,-,TRBJ1-2,CAWSVPGQYLYGYTF,TGTGCCTGGAGTGTACCAGGGCAGTACCTCTATGGCTACACCTTC
-,TRBV4-1,-,TRBJ1-5,CASSPEQRQGGQPQHF,TGCGCCAGCAGCCCAGAGCAGAGGCAGGGAGGTCAGCCCCAGCATTTT
-,TRBV27,-,TRBJ1-2,CASSGGYGTPRRGYTF,TGTGCCAGCAGTGGGGGTTACGGGACCCCTCGGCGGGGCTACACCTTC
few,TRBV29-1,TRBD1,TRBJ2-7,CSVLGQPHPNEQYF,TGCAGCGTCTTGGGACAGCCGCACCCCAACGAGCAGTACTTC
-,TRBV4-2,TRBD2,TRBJ2-3,CASSQGTSGVDTQYF,TGTGCCAGCAGCCAAGGGACTAGCGGGGTAGATACGCAGTATTTT
-,TRBV7-9,-,TRBJ2-7,CASSLASGLSYEQYF,TGTGCCAGCAGCTTAGCGTCAGGGTTATCCTACGAGCAGTACTTC
few,TRBV29-1,TRBD1,TRBJ1-1,CSVEGTGDTEAFF,TGCAGCGTTGAGGGGACAGGCGACACTGAAGCTTTCTTT
-,TRBV7-9,-,TRBJ1-5,CASSLGYGNQPQHF,TGTGCCAGCAGCTTAGGATACGGCAATCAGCCCCAGCATTTT
few,TRBV30,-,TRBJ1-5,CAWSDSPGQGHQPQHF,TGTGCCTGGAGCGATTCCCCCGGGCAGGGCCATCAGCCCCAGCATTTT
few,TRBV7-9,-,TRBJ1-2,CASADGYTF,TGTGCCAGCGCTGATGGCTACACCTTC
-,TRBV29-1,-,TRBJ1-5,CSVSHTTGQPQHF,TGCAGCGTTTCTCACACTACGGGTCAGCCCCAGCATTTT
-,TRBV2,-,TRBJ1-1,CASSPDYRETEAFF,TGTGCCAGCAGCCCGGACTACAGGGAAACTGAAGCTTTCTTT